These T cell receptor beta chains were read from a single sample in a study of cytomegalovirus exposure and HLA in healthy donors. The repertoire was sequenced with immunoSEQ multiplex PCR; TCRdb's copy has only in-frame clones and lacks some. The table records around 100,000 clones, around three quarters of them present only once. The source material was PBMCs. The receptor set was obtained from a man aged 50-60 years in good health and CMV-seropositive. Both conserved end residues are part of each CDR3. A D gene is named only where the DNA matches it firmly. Rows may omit the clone size; those that give it use once, few, many or a size class.

TRBD2	TRBV6-1	TRBJ2-7	once	TGTGCCAGCACAACTAGCGGCCACTACGAGCAGTACTTC	CASTTSGHYEQYF
TRBD2	TRBV6-6	TRBJ2-2	-	TGTGCCAGCATTATGGGGGCGGGGGGAGGCACCGGGGAGCTGTTTTTT	CASIMGAGGGTGELFF
TRBD2	TRBV15	TRBJ2-5	-	TGTGCCACCAGCAGAGTCAGGGGACTAGCGGGGGGTGAGACCCAGTACTTC	CATSRVRGLAGGETQYF
TRBD2	TRBV6-5	TRBJ2-7	-	TGTGCCAGCAGAGAGCCGGGGGGGCAGCAGTACTTC	CASREPGGQQYF
-	TRBV5-1	TRBJ2-5	-	TGCGCCAGCAGCTTCACTAGCCCCCCGGAGACCCAGTACTTC	CASSFTSPPETQYF
TRBD1	TRBV7-2	TRBJ2-7	-	TGTGCCAGCAAAAAAGGGACAGGGGGGCCCTACGAGCAGTACTTC	CASKKGTGGPYEQYF
TRBD2	TRBV5-6	TRBJ2-5	-	TGTGCCAGCAGCTTGGGAGGCGGGAGATACCAAGAGACCCAGTACTTC	CASSLGGGRYQETQYF
TRBD2	TRBV29-1	TRBJ2-1	-	TGCAGCGGTTCCGGGACTAGCGGGAGACGCGTCCATGAGCAGTTCTTC	CSGSGTSGRRVHEQFF
-	TRBV15	TRBJ1-1	-	TGTGCCACCAGCAGAGACCGGTATAGCCCGAACACTGAAGCTTTCTTT	CATSRDRYSPNTEAFF
TRBD1	TRBV7-6	TRBJ1-4	-	TGTGCCAGCAGCTTATGGGCAGGGGGTGAAAAACTGTTTTTT	CASSLWAGGEKLFF
-	TRBV18	TRBJ2-7	-	TGTGCCAGCTCACCAAATGAGGGAAGCTCCTACGAGCAGTACTTC	CASSPNEGSSYEQYF
TRBD1	TRBV27	TRBJ2-2	-	TGTGCCAGCAGTTTGAGTTACTTGACAGGGGCGAACACCGGGGAGCTGTTTTTT	CASSLSYLTGANTGELFF
TRBD2	TRBV29-1	TRBJ2-7	-	TGCAGCGTTGATGGGGAGGGCGGCTACGAGCAGTACTTC	CSVDGEGGYEQYF
-	TRBV21-1	TRBJ2-7	few	TGTGCCAGCAGCTCTCAAGGGGGACAGGCGATGTACGAGCAGTACTTC	CASSSQGGQAMYEQYF
-	TRBV12-5	TRBJ1-2	-	TGTGCTAGTGGTTTGGTACGGGGGTGGGATGGCTACACCTTC	CASGLVRGWDGYTF
-	TRBV6-5	TRBJ2-3	-	TGTGCTAAAGACCCTCGGGACACAGATACGCAGTATTTT	CAKDPRDTDTQYF
TRBD1	TRBV2	TRBJ1-5	-	TGTGCCAGCAGCGGGACAGGGGGCAATCAGCCCCAGCATTTT	CASSGTGGNQPQHF